The 2 T cell receptor beta chains below were found in one sample sequenced in a study of CDR3 diversity in severe acne (dated by TCRdb to about 2019). Library preparation employed PCR. Sequenced on an Illumina HiSeq 2000. TCRdb trimmed public reads at Q25 via fastp, called clones via MiXCR and kept in-frame beta chains. Here each entry gathers all rows of one CDR3 protein and keeps the most common genes and DNA. The sample has approximately 79,000 distinct CDR3 sequences on record, roughly 52% of them singletons. Over 9.5% of the sample is held by the ten biggest clonotypes. The specimen sequenced was blood. These receptors all stem from a male donor in good health, serving as a control.

The chain joins TRBV7-2 to TRBJ2-7; TRBD1 aligns across 8 bases. V was clipped by 5 bases and J by 4 bases; unmatched bases: 7. CDR3 length equals 14 residues. Germline CDR1 reads SGHTA; CDR2 reads FQGNSA. The CDR3 is CASSPRTGSYEQYF. For the CDR3, the DNA is TGTGCCAGCAGCCCACGGACAGGGTCGTACGAGCAGTACTTC.

The CDR3 bases are TGCAGCCCACAGGGGGCCCCCTACGAGCAGTACTTC. Its translation is CSPQGAPYEQYF. This chain links TRBV20-1 with TRBJ2-7, with 9 nucleotides matching TRBD1. This CDR3 comprises 12 residues. CDR1 is DFQATT and CDR2 is SNEGSKA in the germline V gene (reference sequence).